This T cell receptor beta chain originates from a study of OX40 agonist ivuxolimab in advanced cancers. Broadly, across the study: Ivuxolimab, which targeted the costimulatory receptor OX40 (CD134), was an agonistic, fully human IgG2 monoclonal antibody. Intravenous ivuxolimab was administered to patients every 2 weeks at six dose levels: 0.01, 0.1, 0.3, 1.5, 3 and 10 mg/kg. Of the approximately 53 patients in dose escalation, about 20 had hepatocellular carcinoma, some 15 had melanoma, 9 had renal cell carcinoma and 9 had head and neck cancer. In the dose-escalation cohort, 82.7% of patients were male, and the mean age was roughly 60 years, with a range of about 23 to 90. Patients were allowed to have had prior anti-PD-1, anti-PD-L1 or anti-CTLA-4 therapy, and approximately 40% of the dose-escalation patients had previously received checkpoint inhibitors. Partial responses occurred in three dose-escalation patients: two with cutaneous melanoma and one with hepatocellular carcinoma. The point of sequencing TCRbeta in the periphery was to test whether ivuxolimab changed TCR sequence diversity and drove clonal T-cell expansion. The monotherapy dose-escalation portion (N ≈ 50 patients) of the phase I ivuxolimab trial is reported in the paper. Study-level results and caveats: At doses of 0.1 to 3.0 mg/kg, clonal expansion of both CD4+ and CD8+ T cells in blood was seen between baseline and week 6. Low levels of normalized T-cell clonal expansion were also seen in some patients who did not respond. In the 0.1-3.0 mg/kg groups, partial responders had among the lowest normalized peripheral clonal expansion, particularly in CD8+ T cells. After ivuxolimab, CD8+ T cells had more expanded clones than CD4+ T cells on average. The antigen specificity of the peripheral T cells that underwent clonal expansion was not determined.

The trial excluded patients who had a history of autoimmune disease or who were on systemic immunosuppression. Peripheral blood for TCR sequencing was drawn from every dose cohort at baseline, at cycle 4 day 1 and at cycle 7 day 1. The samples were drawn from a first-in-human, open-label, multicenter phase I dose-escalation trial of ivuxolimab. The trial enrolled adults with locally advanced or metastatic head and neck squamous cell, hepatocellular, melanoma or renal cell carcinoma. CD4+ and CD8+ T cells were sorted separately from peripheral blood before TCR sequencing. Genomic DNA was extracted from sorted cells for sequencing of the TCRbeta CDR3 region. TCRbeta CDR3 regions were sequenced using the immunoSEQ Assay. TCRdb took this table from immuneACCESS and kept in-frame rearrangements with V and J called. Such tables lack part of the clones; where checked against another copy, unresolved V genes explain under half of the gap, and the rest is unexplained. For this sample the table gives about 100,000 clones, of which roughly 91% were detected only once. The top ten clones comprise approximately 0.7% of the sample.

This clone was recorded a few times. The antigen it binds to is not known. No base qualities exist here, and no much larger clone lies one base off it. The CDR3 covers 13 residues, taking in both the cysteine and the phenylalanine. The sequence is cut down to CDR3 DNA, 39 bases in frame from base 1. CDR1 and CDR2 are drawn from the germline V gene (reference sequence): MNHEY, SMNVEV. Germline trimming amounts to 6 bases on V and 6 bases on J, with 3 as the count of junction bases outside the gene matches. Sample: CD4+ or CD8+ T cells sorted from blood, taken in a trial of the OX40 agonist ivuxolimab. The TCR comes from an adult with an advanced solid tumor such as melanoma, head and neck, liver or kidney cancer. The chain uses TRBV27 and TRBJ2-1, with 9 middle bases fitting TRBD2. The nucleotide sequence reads TGTGCCAGCAGACTTAGCGGGAGCAATGAGCAGTTCTTC. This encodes CASRLSGSNEQFF.